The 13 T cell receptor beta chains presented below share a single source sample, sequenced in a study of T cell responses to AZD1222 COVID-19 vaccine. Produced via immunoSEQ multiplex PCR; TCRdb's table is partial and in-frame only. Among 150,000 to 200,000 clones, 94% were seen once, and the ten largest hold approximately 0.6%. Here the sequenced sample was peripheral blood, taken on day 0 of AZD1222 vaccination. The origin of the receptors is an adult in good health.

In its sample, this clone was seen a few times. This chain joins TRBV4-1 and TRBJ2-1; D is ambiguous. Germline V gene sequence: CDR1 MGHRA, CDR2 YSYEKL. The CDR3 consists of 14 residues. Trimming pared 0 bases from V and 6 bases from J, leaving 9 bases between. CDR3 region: CASSQDRHLNEQFF. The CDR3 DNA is TGCGCCAGCAGCCAAGATCGGCACCTCAATGAGCAGTTCTTC.

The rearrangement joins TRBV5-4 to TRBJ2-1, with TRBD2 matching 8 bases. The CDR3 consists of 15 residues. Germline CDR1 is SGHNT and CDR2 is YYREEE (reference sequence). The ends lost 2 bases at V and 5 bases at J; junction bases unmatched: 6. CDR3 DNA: TGTGCCAGCAGCTTACGGCGGGAGGAAAACAATGAGCAGTTCTTC. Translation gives CASSLRREENNEQFF.

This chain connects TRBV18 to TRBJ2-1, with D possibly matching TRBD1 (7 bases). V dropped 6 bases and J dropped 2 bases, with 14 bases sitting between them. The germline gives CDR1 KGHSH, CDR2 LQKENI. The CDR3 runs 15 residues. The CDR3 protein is CASSPQGEAYNEQFF. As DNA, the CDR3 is TGTGCCAGCTCCCCTCAGGGGGAGGCCTACAATGAGCAGTTCTTC.

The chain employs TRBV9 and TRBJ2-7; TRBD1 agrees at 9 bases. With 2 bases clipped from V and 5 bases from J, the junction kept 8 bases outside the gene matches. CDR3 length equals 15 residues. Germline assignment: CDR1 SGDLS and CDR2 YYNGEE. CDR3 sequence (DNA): TGTGCCAGCAGCGTGAGACAGGGGGGAACTAACGAGCAGTACTTC. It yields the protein CASSVRQGGTNEQYF.

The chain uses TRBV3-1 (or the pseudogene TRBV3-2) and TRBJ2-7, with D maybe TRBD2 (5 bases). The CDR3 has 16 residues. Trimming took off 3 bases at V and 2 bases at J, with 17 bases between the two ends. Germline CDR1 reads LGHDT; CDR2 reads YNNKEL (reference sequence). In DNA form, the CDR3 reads TGTGCCAGCAGCCACCGGGAATGGCGGGCCCCCTACGAGCAGTACTTC. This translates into CASSHREWRAPYEQYF.

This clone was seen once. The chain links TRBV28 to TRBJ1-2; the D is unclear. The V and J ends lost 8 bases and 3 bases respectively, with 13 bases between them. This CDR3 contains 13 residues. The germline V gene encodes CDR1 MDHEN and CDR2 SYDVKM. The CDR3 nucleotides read TGTGCCAGCGTACCCAACCTAGACTATGGCTACACCTTC. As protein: CASVPNLDYGYTF.

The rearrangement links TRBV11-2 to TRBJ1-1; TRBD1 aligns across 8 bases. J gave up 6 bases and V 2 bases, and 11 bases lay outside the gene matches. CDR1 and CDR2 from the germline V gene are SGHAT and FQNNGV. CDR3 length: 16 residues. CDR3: CASSLWDQGAWAEAFF. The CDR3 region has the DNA TGTGCCAGCAGCTTATGGGACCAGGGGGCTTGGGCTGAAGCTTTCTTT.

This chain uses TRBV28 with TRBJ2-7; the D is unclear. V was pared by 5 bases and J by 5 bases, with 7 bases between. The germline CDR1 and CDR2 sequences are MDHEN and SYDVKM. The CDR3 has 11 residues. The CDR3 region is CASSRTHEQYF. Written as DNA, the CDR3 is TGTGCCAGCAGTAGGACCCACGAGCAGTACTTC. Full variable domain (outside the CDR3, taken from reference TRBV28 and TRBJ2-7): DVKVTQSSRYLVKRTGEKVFLECVQDMDHENMFWYRQDPGLGLRLIYFSYDVKMKEKGDIPEGYSVSREKKERFSLILESASTNQTSMYLCASSRTHEQYFGPGTRLTVT.

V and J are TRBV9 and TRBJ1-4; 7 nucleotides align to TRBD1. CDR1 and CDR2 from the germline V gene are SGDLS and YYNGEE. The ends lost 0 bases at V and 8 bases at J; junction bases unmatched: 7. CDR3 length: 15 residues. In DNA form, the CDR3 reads TGTGCCAGCAGCGTAGTAATTGGGACAGAAGAAAAACTGTTTTTT. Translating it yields CASSVVIGTEEKLFF.

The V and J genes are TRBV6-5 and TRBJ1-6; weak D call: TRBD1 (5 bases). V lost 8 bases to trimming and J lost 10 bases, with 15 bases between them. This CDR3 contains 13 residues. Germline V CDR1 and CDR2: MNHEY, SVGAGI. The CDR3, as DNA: TGTGCCAGCGAGGGGAGGGGAGGCTCACCCCTCCACTTT. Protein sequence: CASEGRGGSPLHF.

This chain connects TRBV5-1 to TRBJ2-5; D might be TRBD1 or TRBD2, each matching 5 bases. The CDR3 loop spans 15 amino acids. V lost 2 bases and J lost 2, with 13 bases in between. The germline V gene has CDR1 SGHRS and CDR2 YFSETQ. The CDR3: CASSLLGGPQETQYF. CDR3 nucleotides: TGCGCCAGCAGCTTACTTGGGGGACCACAAGAGACCCAGTACTTC.

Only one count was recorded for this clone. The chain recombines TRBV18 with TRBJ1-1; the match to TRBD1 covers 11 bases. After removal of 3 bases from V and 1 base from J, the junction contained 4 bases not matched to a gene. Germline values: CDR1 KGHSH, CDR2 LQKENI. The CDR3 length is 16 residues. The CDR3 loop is CASSPGTGGQNTEAFF. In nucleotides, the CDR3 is TGTGCCAGCTCACCCGGGACAGGGGGGCAGAACACTGAAGCTTTCTTT.

The CDR3 DNA is TGTGCCAGCAGCCGTATTAGCGGGAGCCTCAGGGTCTACGAGCAGTACTTC. Translating it yields CASSRISGSLRVYEQYF. This chain joins TRBV14 and TRBJ2-7; 9 bases align to TRBD2. Per the germline V gene, CDR1 is SGHDN and CDR2 is FVKESK. CDR3 length: 17 amino acids. Trimming removed 4 bases from V and 3 bases from J; junction bases left unmatched: 13.